Listed below are T cell receptor beta chains from one sample, sequenced in a study of blood T cell repertoires in COVID-19. Here immunoSEQ multiplex PCR was the method, and the copy in TCRdb shows in-frame clones only, minus some. The sample lists approximately 280,000 clones, roughly nine tenths seen once, with under 7% in the top ten. The sequenced sample was PBMCs or T cells enriched from blood (not recorded which). These receptors all come from a woman in her 40s who had recovered from COVID-19. Both conserved end residues are part of each CDR3. D genes are given only for firm matches. Some rows have no size entry. The others give once, few or many, or a class for an expanded clone.

V	D	size	J	DNA	CDR3
TRBV27	-	once	TRBJ2-7	TGTGCCAGCAGTTCCCCGGGAGCGGCAGGCTACGAGCAGTACTTC	CASSSPGAAGYEQYF
TRBV19	TRBD1	-	TRBJ2-5	TGTGCCAGTAGTACCCTACAGGGGTCAGAGACCCAGTACTTC	CASSTLQGSETQYF
TRBV12-3/TRBV12-4	-	-	TRBJ1-1	TGTGCCAGCAGTCTCCCCGGGATCCGGGCTTTCTTT	CASSLPGIRAFF
TRBV2	-	once	TRBJ2-2	TGTGCCAGCAGTCTAAGCGGAGGGGCCGGGGAGCTGTTTTTT	CASSLSGGAGELFF
TRBV7-3	-	-	TRBJ1-2	TGTGCCAGCAGCTTAACAGGGGGTAGCGGGGGCTACACCTTC	CASSLTGGSGGYTF
TRBV9	TRBD1	-	TRBJ1-1	TGTGCCAGCAGCGTAGCTCCGGACAGGAGTTACATGAACACTGAAGCTTTCTTT	CASSVAPDRSYMNTEAFF
TRBV5-1	-	-	TRBJ1-4	TGCGCCAGCAGCCCACAGGGCTTAGAAAAACTGTTTTTT	CASSPQGLEKLFF
TRBV4-1	-	-	TRBJ2-3	TGCGCCAGCAGCCAGCCGGGACTGGGACTCACAGATACGCAGTATTTT	CASSQPGLGLTDTQYF
TRBV19	-	-	TRBJ1-5	TGTGCCAGTAGTAGCCGGGAGGCAGGGAATAATCAGCCCCAGCATTTT	CASSSREAGNNQPQHF
TRBV24-1	-	-	TRBJ2-5	TGTGCCACCAGTAAAGGGGGACCGGGCGAGACCCAGTACTTC	CATSKGGPGETQYF
TRBV27	-	-	TRBJ1-2	TGTGCCGCCGGACCGACAGCCTATGGCTACACCTTC	CAAGPTAYGYTF
TRBV7-2	TRBD2	few	TRBJ2-1	TGTGCCAGCAGCTTAGCGGGGGCGGGAGGGTACAATGAGCAGTTCTTC	CASSLAGAGGYNEQFF
TRBV3-1/TRBV3-2	-	-	TRBJ2-1	TGTGCCAGCAGCAGACAGTACAATGAGCAGTTCTTC	CASSRQYNEQFF
TRBV7-9	-	-	TRBJ1-6	TGTGCCAGCAGCTTATGGGCCGATTCACCCCTCCACTTT	CASSLWADSPLHF
TRBV6-2/TRBV6-3	TRBD2	-	TRBJ2-7	TGTGCCAGCAGTTTCCCTAGCGGTTCCTACGAGCAGTACTTC	CASSFPSGSYEQYF
TRBV18	TRBD1	once	TRBJ1-2	TGTGCCAGCTCTCAAGACAGGGGGAAGGGCTATGGCTACACCTTC	CASSQDRGKGYGYTF
TRBV19	-	-	TRBJ1-4	TGTGCCAGTAGCGCCAGCTGGAGATCGCTAACTGCAACTAATGAAAAACTGTTTTTT	CASSASWRSLTATNEKLFF
TRBV19	TRBD1	-	TRBJ2-3	TGTGCCAGTAGTATGGCAGGGGGAGATACGCAGTATTTT	CASSMAGGDTQYF
TRBV10-3	-	-	TRBJ2-2	TGTGCCATCACTGGAGGAGACGGGGAGCTGTTTTTT	CAITGGDGELFF
TRBV23-1	-	-	TRBJ2-1	TGCGCCAGCAAACCTGAGCGGGCCCACAATGAGCAGTTCTTC	CASKPERAHNEQFF
TRBV7-9	-	once	TRBJ1-2	TGTGCCAGCAGCGCAGACAGAAACGCTAACTATGGCTACACCTTC	CASSADRNANYGYTF
TRBV20-1	-	-	TRBJ1-1	TGCAGTGCTAGTTCTCCGAGGACTGAAGCTTTCTTT	CSASSPRTEAFF
TRBV27	-	-	TRBJ1-1	TGTGCCAGCAGTTTGTACGACAACGCTATGAACACTGAAGCTTTCTTT	CASSLYDNAMNTEAFF
TRBV11-3	TRBD2	few	TRBJ2-1	TGTGCCAGCAGCTTTAGCGGGAGGGCCTACAATGAGCAGTTCTTC	CASSFSGRAYNEQFF
TRBV12-3/TRBV12-4	-	-	TRBJ2-2	TGTGCCAGCAGCGTCTCCGGGGAGCTGTTTTTT	CASSVSGELFF
TRBV7-8	TRBD1	-	TRBJ1-4	TGTGCCAGCAGCACCCACAGGGGCCCGAGGAAACTGTTTTTT	CASSTHRGPRKLFF